This record covers a single T cell receptor (beta chain). What it binds is unknown. The sample belongs to a study of T cell responses to AZD1222 COVID-19 vaccine. Study conclusions and caveats: Spike-specific TCR breadth and depth grew following two AZD1222 doses. No day 14 peak samples; only post-peak repertoires were characterized. Unmutated variant regions are reportedly targeted by nearly half of spike-specific TCRs.

Produced via immunoSEQ multiplex PCR; TCRdb's table is partial and in-frame only. The repertoire has more than 110,000 clones, 85% to 90% of them found once; the top ten carry about 3.1%. There are 15 residues in the CDR3. Trimming stripped 4 bases from V and 4 bases from J, with 17 bases between. The germline V gene encodes CDR1 SGHTA and CDR2 FQGNSA. This TCR came from an adult who received the AZD1222 COVID-19 vaccine. V gene TRBV7-2 combines with J gene TRBJ2-7; either TRBD1 or TRBD2 may fit D (7 bases each). Here the sequenced sample was peripheral blood, taken 28 days after the second AZD1222 dose. The DNA for the CDR3 is TGTGCCAGCAGCTCCGAGGGAGGGGGCGTTTACGAGCAGTACTTC. Its protein product is CASSSEGGGVYEQYF.